The following is a TCR beta chain sequence with its context. Its target is not known. Sequenced by immunoSEQ multiplex PCR; TCRdb stores in-frame clones only, minus some. The sample consists of over 100,000 clones, around nine tenths of them appearing once. The sample belongs to a study of cytomegalovirus exposure and HLA in healthy donors. Study overall: The same platform was used for the 130 or so validation repertoires as for the roughly 660 first-cohort repertoires, as reported in a later analysis. Study-level points and caveats: The tendency of first-cohort TCR clusters to co-occur in the 120 validation repertoires was identified by a subsequent analysis.

Germline values: CDR1 SNHLY, CDR2 FYNNEI. CDR3 length equals 16 residues. V was pared by 10 bases and J by 0 bases, with 8 bases of the junction left unmatched. This receptor was obtained from a woman under 30 in good health and CMV-seropositive. The chain uses TRBV2 and TRBJ2-3, with 12 bases lining up with TRBD2. Sample: PBMCs. The CDR3 spells CATYRTSGTSTDTQYF. The CDR3 bases are TGTGCCACCTACAGGACTAGCGGGACTAGCACAGATACGCAGTATTTT.